This T cell receptor beta chain was retrieved from a study of blood T cell repertoires in COVID-19. Study-wide background: Whether acute or convalescent, the COVID-19 samples came from the United States, Italy and Spain. Sample material is recorded as cDNA or gDNA derived from T cells, B-cell-depleted T cells, or PBMCs.

CDR3 length: 18 residues. Trimming took off 7 bases at V and 0 bases at J, with 22 bases between the two ends. Germline V lookup: CDR1 LNHDA, CDR2 SQIVND (reference sequence). Repertoires were generated with immunoSEQ multiplex PCR, while TCRdb's copy carries only in-frame clones and drops some. The top ten clones hold around 10% of a sample with around 93,000 clones, 88% of them seen once. The sequenced sample was peripheral blood. The rearrangement joins TRBV19 to TRBJ1-5; TRBD1 is a possible D gene (5 bases). The receptor was isolated from an elderly man with acute or convalescent COVID-19. The CDR3 sequence: CASKTASGRFFSNQPQHF. As DNA, the CDR3 is TGTGCCAGTAAAACTGCGTCAGGGCGTTTTTTTAGCAATCAGCCCCAGCATTTT.